These T cell receptor beta chains were read from a single sample in a study of cytomegalovirus exposure and HLA in healthy donors. Method: immunoSEQ multiplex PCR; TCRdb's copy keeps in-frame clones and lacks some. The table gives approximately 200,000 clones; the top ten clones make up around 0.7% of it. The sequenced material came from PBMCs. The receptor set was obtained from a boy between 5 and 17 years old in good health and CMV-seronegative. Both conserved end residues are part of each CDR3. The D gene is left open where the match is weak.

d_call: .; j_call: TRBJ2-7; v_call: TRBV7-3; cdr3_nt: TGTGCCAGCAGCTTAACCCTTTCGGGAGTTCCCTACGAGCAGTACTTC; cdr3_aa: CASSLTLSGVPYEQYF
d_call: .; j_call: TRBJ2-5; v_call: TRBV6-5; cdr3_nt: TGTGCCAGTAAGTCGTCAGGGAAAGAGACCCAGTACTTC; cdr3_aa: CASKSSGKETQYF
d_call: .; j_call: TRBJ2-2; v_call: TRBV9; cdr3_nt: TGTGCCAGCAGCATACGGGGAAGCGGAGGGGAGCTGTTTTTT; cdr3_aa: CASSIRGSGGELFF
d_call: TRBD1; j_call: TRBJ1-4; v_call: TRBV7-8; cdr3_nt: TGTGCCAGCAGCTTATCTGGAGGGGGCTTTGTTGAAAAACTGTTTTTT; cdr3_aa: CASSLSGGGFVEKLFF
d_call: TRBD1; j_call: TRBJ1-6; v_call: TRBV27; cdr3_nt: TGTGCCAGCAGTTTCGGACAGGGGGCGGATTCACCCCTCCACTTT; cdr3_aa: CASSFGQGADSPLHF
d_call: .; j_call: TRBJ1-4; v_call: TRBV4-1; cdr3_nt: TGCGCCAGCAGCCAAGATCAGGAAAAACTGTTTTTT; cdr3_aa: CASSQDQEKLFF
d_call: TRBD1; j_call: TRBJ2-7; v_call: TRBV29-1; cdr3_nt: TGCAGCGTTGAAGATCGGTCAGGGACAGGGGTATCCTACGAGCAGTACTTC; cdr3_aa: CSVEDRSGTGVSYEQYF
d_call: TRBD1; j_call: TRBJ2-1; v_call: TRBV5-1; cdr3_nt: TGCGCCAGCAGCACCCTCCCGTGGGGACAGGGGGCCAATGAGCAGTTCTTC; cdr3_aa: CASSTLPWGQGANEQFF
d_call: .; j_call: TRBJ1-5; v_call: TRBV2; cdr3_nt: TGTGCCAGCAGTGAAGCGCTTGAGAGTCAGCCCCAGCATTTT; cdr3_aa: CASSEALESQPQHF
d_call: .; j_call: TRBJ2-4; v_call: TRBV20-1; cdr3_nt: TGCAGTGCTATCGAAAACATTCAGTACTTC; cdr3_aa: CSAIENIQYF
d_call: TRBD1; j_call: TRBJ1-5; v_call: TRBV7-8; cdr3_nt: TGTGCCAGCAGCTTACTACAGGGGGCAGGTCAGCCCCAGCATTTT; cdr3_aa: CASSLLQGAGQPQHF
d_call: .; j_call: TRBJ2-2; v_call: TRBV27; cdr3_nt: TGTGCCAGCAGTTCCAAGACACGGAACACCGGGGAGCTGTTTTTT; cdr3_aa: CASSSKTRNTGELFF
d_call: TRBD1; j_call: TRBJ1-4; v_call: TRBV6-5; cdr3_nt: TGTGCCAGCAGAACGGACAGGAACATCTATGAAAAACTGTTTTTT; cdr3_aa: CASRTDRNIYEKLFF
d_call: .; j_call: TRBJ2-2; v_call: TRBV5-1; cdr3_nt: TGCGCCAGCAGCTTGGGCCGGGCGGGCGGGGAGCTGTTTTTT; cdr3_aa: CASSLGRAGGELFF
d_call: .; j_call: TRBJ2-7; v_call: TRBV30; cdr3_nt: TGTGCCTGGAGTGTACCGGGGGAACCTTACGAGCAGTACTTC; cdr3_aa: CAWSVPGEPYEQYF
d_call: .; j_call: TRBJ1-2; v_call: TRBV27; cdr3_nt: TGTGCCAGCAGTCCTCAGGGGTCCTATGGCTACACCTTC; cdr3_aa: CASSPQGSYGYTF
d_call: .; j_call: TRBJ1-2; v_call: TRBV10-3; cdr3_nt: TGTGCCATCAGTGAGTCTGGTTCGGTCAGGGGCTATGGCTACACCTTC; cdr3_aa: CAISESGSVRGYGYTF
d_call: .; j_call: TRBJ1-1; v_call: TRBV30; cdr3_nt: TGTGCCTGGACGCGGCGACTAAACACTGAAGCTTTCTTT; cdr3_aa: CAWTRRLNTEAFF